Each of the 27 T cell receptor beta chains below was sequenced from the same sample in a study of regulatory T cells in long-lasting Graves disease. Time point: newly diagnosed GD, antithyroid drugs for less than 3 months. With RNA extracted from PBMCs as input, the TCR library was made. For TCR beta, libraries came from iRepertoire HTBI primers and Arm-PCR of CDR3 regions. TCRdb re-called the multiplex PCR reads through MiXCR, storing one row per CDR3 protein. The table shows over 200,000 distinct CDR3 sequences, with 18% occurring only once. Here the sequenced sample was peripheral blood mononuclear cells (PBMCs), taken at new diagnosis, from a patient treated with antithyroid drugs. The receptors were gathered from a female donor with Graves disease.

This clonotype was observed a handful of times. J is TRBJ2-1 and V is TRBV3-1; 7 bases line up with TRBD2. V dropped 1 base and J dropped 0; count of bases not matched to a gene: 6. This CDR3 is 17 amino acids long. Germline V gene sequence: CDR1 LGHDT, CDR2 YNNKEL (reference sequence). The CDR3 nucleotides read TGTGCCAGCAGCCAAGGGCTAGGCGGGAGCTCCTACAATGAGCAGTTCTTC. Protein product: CASSQGLGGSSYNEQFF.

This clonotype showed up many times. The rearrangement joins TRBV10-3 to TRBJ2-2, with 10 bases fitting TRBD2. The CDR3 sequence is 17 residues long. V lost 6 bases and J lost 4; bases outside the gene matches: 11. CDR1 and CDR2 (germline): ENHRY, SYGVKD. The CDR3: CAISPRASGSSTGELFF. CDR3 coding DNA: TGTGCCATCAGCCCACGGGCTAGCGGGAGTTCCACCGGGGAGCTGTTTTTT.

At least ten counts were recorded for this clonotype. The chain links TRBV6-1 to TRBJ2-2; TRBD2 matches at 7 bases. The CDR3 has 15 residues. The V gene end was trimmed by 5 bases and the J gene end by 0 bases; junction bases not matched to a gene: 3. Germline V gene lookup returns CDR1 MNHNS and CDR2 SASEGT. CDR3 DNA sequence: TGTGCCAGCAGTCTGCGGGAGCCGAACACCGGGGAGCTGTTTTTT. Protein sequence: CASSLREPNTGELFF.

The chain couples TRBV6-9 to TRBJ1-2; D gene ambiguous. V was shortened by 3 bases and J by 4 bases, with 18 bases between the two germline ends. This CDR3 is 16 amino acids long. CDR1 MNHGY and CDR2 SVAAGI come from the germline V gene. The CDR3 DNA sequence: TGTGCCAGCAGTTACTCCGCGGGCATTGGTCCCTATGGCTACACCTTC. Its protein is CASSYSAGIGPYGYTF.

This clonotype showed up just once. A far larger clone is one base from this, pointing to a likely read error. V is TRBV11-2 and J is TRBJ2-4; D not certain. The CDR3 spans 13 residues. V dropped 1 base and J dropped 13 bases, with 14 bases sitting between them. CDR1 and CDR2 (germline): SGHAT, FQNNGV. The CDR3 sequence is CASSLVRSNEQYF. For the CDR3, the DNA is TGTGCCAGCAGCTTAGTCCGTTCCAATGAGCAGTACTTC.

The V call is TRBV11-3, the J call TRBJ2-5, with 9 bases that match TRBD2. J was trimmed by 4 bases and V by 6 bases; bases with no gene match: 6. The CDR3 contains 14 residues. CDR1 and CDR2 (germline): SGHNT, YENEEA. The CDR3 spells CASSVAGVRETQYF. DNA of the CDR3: TGTGCCAGCAGTGTAGCGGGAGTACGAGAGACCCAGTACTTC.

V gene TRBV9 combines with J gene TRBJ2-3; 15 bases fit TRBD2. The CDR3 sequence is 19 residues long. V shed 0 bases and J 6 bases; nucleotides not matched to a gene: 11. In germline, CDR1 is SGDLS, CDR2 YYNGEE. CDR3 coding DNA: TGTGCCAGCAGCGTAGAGGGGACTAGCGGGAGGTCGGGTTTGGATACGCAGTATTTT. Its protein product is CASSVEGTSGRSGLDTQYF. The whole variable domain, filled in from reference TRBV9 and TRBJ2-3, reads DSGVTQTPKHLITATGQRVTLRCSPRSGDLSVYWYQQSLDQGLQFLIQYYNGEERAKGNILERFSAQQFPDLHSELNLSSLELGDSALYFCASSVEGTSGRSGLDTQYFGPGTRLTVL.

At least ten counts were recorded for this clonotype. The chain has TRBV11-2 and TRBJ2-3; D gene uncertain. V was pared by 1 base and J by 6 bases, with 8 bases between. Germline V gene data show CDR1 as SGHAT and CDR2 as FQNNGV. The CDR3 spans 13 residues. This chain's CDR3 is CASSLVVGDTQYF. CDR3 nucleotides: TGTGCCAGCAGCTTAGTCGTCGGGGATACGCAGTATTTT.

CDR3 sequence reads: CASSGGTSGGAGYEQYF. In DNA form, the CDR3 reads TGTGCCAGCAGCGGTGGGACTAGCGGGGGGGCCGGGTACGAGCAGTACTTC. The chain employs TRBV11-3 and TRBJ2-7; 16 bases are shared with TRBD2. The CDR3 runs to 17 residues. Germline CDR1 is SGHNT and CDR2 is YENEEA. The junction had 8 bases not matched to a gene; V was cut back by 5 bases and J by 4 bases.

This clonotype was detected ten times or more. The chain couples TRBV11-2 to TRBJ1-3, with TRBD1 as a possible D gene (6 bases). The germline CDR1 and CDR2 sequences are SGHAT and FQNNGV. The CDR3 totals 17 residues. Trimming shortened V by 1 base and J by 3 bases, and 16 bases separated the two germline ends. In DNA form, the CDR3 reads TGTGCCAGCAGCTTAGTCAACAGGGTCTTTTTTGGAAACACCATATATTTT. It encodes CASSLVNRVFFGNTIYF. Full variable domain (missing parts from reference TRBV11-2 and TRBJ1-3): EAGVAQSPRYKIIEKRQSVAFWCNPISGHATLYWYQQILGQGPKLLIQFQNNGVVDDSQLPKDRFSAERLKGVDSTLKIQPAKLEDSAVYLCASSLVNRVFFGNTIYFGEGSWLTVV.

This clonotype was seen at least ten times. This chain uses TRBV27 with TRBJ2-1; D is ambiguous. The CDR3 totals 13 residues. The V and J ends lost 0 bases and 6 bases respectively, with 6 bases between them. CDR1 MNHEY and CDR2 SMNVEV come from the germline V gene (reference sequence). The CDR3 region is CASSLSAPNEQFF. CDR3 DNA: TGTGCCAGCAGTTTATCAGCGCCCAATGAGCAGTTCTTC.

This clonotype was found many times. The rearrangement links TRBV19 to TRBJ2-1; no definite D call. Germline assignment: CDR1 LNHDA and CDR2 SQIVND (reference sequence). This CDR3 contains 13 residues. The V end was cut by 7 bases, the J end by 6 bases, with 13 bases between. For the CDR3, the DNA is TGTGCCAGTAACGTTAGGCGTGGCAATGAGCAGTTCTTC. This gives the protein CASNVRRGNEQFF. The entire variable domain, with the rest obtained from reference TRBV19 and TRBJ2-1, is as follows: DGGITQSPKYLFRKEGQNVTLSCEQNLNHDAMYWYRQDPGQGLRLIYYSQIVNDFQKGDIAEGYSVSREKKESFPLTVTSAQKNPTAFYLCASNVRRGNEQFFGPGTRLTVL.

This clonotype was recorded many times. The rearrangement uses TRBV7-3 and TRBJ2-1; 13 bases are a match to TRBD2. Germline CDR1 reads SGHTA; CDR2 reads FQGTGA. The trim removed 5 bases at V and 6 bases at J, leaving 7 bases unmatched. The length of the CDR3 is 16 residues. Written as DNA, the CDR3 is TGTGCCAGCAGCCCCCTTCGACTAGCGGGAGGCAATGAGCAGTTCTTC. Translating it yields CASSPLRLAGGNEQFF.

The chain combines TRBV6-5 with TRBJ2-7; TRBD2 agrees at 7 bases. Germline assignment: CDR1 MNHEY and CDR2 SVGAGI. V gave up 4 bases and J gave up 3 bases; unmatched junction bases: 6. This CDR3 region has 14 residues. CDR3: CASSSGLVGYEQYF. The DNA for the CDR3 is TGTGCCAGCAGTTCCGGACTAGTCGGCTACGAGCAGTACTTC.

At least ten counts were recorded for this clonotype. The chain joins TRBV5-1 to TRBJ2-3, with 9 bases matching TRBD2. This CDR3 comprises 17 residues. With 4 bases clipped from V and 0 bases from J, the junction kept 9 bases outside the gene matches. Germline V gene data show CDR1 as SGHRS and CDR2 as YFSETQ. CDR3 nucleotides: TGCGCCAGCAGCCCCTCTGCGGGGGGGGCAAGCACAGATACGCAGTATTTT. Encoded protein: CASSPSAGGASTDTQYF.

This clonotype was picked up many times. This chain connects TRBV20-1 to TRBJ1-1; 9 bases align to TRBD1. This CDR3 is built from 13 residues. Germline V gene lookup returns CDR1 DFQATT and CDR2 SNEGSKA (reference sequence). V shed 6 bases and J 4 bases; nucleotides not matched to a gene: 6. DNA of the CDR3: TGCAGTGCCCCACAGGGGGCAGGCACTGAAGCTTTCTTT. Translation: CSAPQGAGTEAFF.

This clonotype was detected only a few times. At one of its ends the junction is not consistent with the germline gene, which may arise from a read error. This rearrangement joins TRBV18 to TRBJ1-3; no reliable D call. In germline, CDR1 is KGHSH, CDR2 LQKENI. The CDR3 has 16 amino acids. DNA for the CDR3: TGTGCCAGCTCACCACGAGTCACCTACTCTGGAAACACCATACATTTT. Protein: CASSPRVTYSGNTIHF.

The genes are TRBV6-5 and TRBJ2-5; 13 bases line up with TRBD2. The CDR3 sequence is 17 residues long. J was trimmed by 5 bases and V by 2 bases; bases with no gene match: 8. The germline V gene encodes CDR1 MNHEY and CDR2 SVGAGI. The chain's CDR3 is CASSYPGLAGSAETQYF. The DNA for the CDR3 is TGTGCCAGCAGTTACCCGGGACTAGCGGGATCCGCGGAGACCCAGTACTTC.

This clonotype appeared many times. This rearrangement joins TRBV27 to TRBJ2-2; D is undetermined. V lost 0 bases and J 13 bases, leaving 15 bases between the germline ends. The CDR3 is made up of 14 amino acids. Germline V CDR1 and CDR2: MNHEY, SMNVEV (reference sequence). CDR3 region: CASSLSTRPRLLFF. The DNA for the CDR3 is TGTGCCAGCAGTTTATCCACCAGGCCCCGGTTGCTGTTTTTT.

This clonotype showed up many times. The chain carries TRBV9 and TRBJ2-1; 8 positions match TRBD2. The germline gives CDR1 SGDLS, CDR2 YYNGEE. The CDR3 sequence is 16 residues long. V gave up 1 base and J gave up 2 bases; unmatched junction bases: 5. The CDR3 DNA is TGTGCCAGCAGCGTATCCCCGGGAGGGCCCTACAATGAGCAGTTCTTC. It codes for CASSVSPGGPYNEQFF.

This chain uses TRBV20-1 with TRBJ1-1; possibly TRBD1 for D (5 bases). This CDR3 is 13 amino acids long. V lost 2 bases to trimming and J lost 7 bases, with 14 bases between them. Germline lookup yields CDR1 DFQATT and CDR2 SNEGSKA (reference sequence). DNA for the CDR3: TGCAGTGCTAGACGAACAGGAACCAATGAAGCTTTCTTT. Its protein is CSARRTGTNEAFF.

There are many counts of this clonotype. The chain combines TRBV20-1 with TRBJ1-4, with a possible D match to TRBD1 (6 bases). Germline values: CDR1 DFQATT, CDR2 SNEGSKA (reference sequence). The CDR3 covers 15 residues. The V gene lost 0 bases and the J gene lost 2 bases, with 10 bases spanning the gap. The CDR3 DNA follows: TGCAGTGCTAGAGATACAGGGAGGACTAATGAAAAACTGTTTTTT. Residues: CSARDTGRTNEKLFF.

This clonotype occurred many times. The CDR3 loop reads CASSRGLAIKQETQYF. CDR3 sequence (DNA): TGTGCCAGCAGCAGGGGACTAGCGATTAAACAAGAGACCCAGTACTTC. The chain employs TRBV9 and TRBJ2-1, with 10 positions matching TRBD2. The last part of the DNA fits TRBJ2-5 better; the J call may be wrong. The germline V gene has CDR1 SGDLS and CDR2 YYNGEE. The CDR3 has 16 residues.

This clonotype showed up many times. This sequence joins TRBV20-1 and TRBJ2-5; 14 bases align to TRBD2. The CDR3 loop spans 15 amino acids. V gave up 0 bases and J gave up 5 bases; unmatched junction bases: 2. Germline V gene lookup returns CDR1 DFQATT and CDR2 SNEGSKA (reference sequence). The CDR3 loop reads CSARDGTSGSETQYF. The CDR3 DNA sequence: TGCAGTGCTAGAGATGGGACTAGCGGGAGTGAGACCCAGTACTTC.

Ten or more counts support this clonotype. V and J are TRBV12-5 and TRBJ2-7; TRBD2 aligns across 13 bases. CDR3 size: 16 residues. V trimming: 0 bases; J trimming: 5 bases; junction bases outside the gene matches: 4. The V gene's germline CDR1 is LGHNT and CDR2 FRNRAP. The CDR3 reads CASGLVGLAGVNEQYF. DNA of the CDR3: TGTGCTAGTGGTTTGGTTGGACTAGCGGGAGTGAACGAGCAGTACTTC. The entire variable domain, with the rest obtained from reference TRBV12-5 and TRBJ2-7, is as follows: DARVTQTPRHKVTEMGQEVTMRCQPILGHNTVFWYRQTMMQGLELLAYFRNRAPLDDSGMPKDRFSAEMPDATLATLKIQPSEPRDSAVYFCASGLVGLAGVNEQYFGPGTRLTVT.

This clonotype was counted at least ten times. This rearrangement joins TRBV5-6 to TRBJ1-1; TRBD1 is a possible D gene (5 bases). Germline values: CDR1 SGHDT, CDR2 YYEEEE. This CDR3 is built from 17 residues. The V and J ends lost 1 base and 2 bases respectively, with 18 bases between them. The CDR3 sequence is CASSLLDIYLTNTEAFF. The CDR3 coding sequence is TGTGCCAGCAGCTTGTTGGACATTTACCTGACAAACACTGAAGCTTTCTTT.

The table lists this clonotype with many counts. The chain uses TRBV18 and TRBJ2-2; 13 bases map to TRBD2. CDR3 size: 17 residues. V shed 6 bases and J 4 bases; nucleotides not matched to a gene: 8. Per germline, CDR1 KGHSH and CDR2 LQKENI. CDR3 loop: CASSLWTSGSLTGELFF. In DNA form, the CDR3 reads TGTGCCAGCTCCCTCTGGACTAGCGGGAGCCTCACCGGGGAGCTGTTTTTT.